The sample holds a few counts of the clone carrying this T cell receptor (beta chain). Its antigen is unknown. The sample originates from a study of T cell repertoires in cytomegalovirus infection. Study information: Recently described HLA-C-restricted plus well-studied HLA-B-restricted CMV epitopes were used. CMV infection plus the matching HLA type was flagged by public TCR beta signatures.

General study points: There were carriers of CMV plus the relevant HLA, and cumulative public TCR beta family frequency identified them. The ex vivo response was dominated by HLA-C-restricted CMV-specific TCR beta clonotypes.

One entry per CDR3 protein results from TCRdb running MiXCR on the reads. The table records about 160,000 distinct CDR3 sequences, roughly 22% of them present only once. Sequencing was performed on CD8+ T cells from cultured PBMCs, taken from culture after CMV antigen stimulation. The receptor comes from a human donor in good health (CMV status not recorded). Some clones in this sample may be carry-over from other donors' samples.

The CDR3 region is CASSTGQGQYGYTF. CDR3 DNA: TGTGCCAGCAGCACCGGACAGGGGCAGTATGGCTACACCTTC. V gene TRBV7-8 combines with J gene TRBJ1-2, with 9 bases that match TRBD1. The CDR3 is 14 residues long. J gave up 5 bases and V 5 bases, and 6 bases lay outside the gene matches. CDR1 is SGHVS, CDR2 FQNEAQ, per germline.